This paragraph reports one T cell receptor beta chain. This clone has only a few counts. Its recognized antigen is unknown. The input lacks base qualities; no much larger clone sits a single base away. Libraries were built with the immunoSEQ multiplex PCR assay. A mixture of 60 forward primers for TCR Vbeta segments and 13 reverse primers for TCR Jbeta segments was used in the multiplex PCR. The CDR3 region of rearranged TCR beta genes was amplified from genomic DNA by a multiplex PCR assay. The Illumina HiSeq System was used to sequence the amplified TCR beta libraries as 87-base-pair reads. Per the original workflow: A later analysis tallied tens of millions of unique TCR beta chains across the 640 or so repertoires, and about 12 million of those chains were shared by two or more donors. Raw reads were error-corrected and collapsed into unique sequences by a nearest-neighbor algorithm in which closely related sequences were merged to remove PCR and sequencing errors. Alignment of CDR3 sequences to IMGT reference sequences was used to assign V, D and J gene segments. For a sequence to be retained, a match of at least six nucleotides to both a V gene segment and a J gene segment was required. A rearrangement counted as productive if the CDR3 had no stop codons and remained in frame with V and J, and every other rearrangement counted as non-productive. CDR3 was defined by IMGT convention, running from the second conserved V-encoded cysteine to the conserved J-encoded phenylalanine. The earlier analysis of 587 of the donors excluded sequences that lacked an unambiguous match to a single V gene segment. In an earlier analysis of approximately 590 of the donors, a V segment was called functional when productive rearrangements were above 56.7%, and segregating when the standard deviation between donors exceeded 5%. To diagnose cytomegalovirus status from the catalog of TCR beta chain sequences, a statistical classification framework was built. In a later analysis, V and J genes were assigned by comparing TCR nucleotide sequences against IMGT/GENE-DB human TR gene sequences. In a later analysis, CDR3 sequences and most-parsimonious VDJ recombination scenarios were assigned using the TCRdist pipeline. A later analysis defined each TCR beta chain by its CDR3 amino acid sequence plus V-gene family, and excluded reads lacking a unique V-gene family. As a way to deal with suspected cross-contamination and a sequencing artifact, a later analysis dropped hundreds of nucleotide sequences that were highly shared and had low generation probability. A later analysis calculated a clonal expansion index for each public chain from normalized within-repertoire ranks of inferred template counts. In a later analysis, generation probabilities were computed with a VDJ recombination model fitted to out-of-frame rearrangements, and the resulting probabilities were checked against IGoR. A later analysis scored TCR-TCR, TCR-HLA and TCR-CMV co-occurrence with hypergeometric tests, applying a repertoire-size bias correction to TCR pairs. False discovery rates were estimated in a later analysis by permuting HLA or CMV assignments 20 times. A later analysis grouped co-occurring TCRs with DBSCAN, adding TCRdist sequence similarity when clustering within HLA-allele-positive subsets. Repertoires with fewer than 30,000 or more than 120,000 public chains were left out of co-occurrence clustering, as were a handful of repertoires with anomalous nucleotide sharing. TCRdb holds this immuneACCESS table with in-frame rearrangements only. Some clones are missing; in checked studies, unresolved V genes explain under half, and the rest has no known cause. V and J calls and clone size are as listed in that table; D and trimming were resolved from the DNA. In all, the sample holds 130,000 to 150,000 clones, and 60% to 85% of those were seen once. The leading ten clones occupy 3% of the sample.

This specimen comes from a study of cytomegalovirus exposure and HLA in healthy donors (dated by TCRdb to 2016 to 2017). In terms of the full investigation: An earlier analysis of roughly 630 of the donors reported more than 250 Gb of sequence data and roughly 110 million unique TCR beta sequences from 150 million to 200 million T cells. About 330 gigabases of sequencing data and 70 million to 100 million unique TCR sequences made up an early release that covered fewer than 650 HLA-typed donors. Of the roughly 390 genotyped donors, 81% fell in the genetic ancestry cluster associated with self-reported Caucasian donors. The study was designed to test whether signatures of past pathogen exposure could be identified by cataloging public T cell receptors. The study used immunosequencing to profile the T cell repertoires of 670 or so subjects and linked those repertoires to cytomegalovirus serostatus. Besides the first cohort of about 730 subjects, a separate validation cohort made up of 120 different subjects was used. To predict cytomegalovirus infection status, the study combined high-throughput TCR immunosequencing, statistical association of individual TCRs with disease status, and machine learning. To study patterns of TCR occurrence, a later analysis re-analyzed previously published TCR beta repertoires from around 670 donors and added high-resolution HLA genotyping. Rather than using new phenotypic data, the later analysis identified candidate immune exposures from TCR beta sequences and from how often those sequences occurred across donors. An earlier analysis of more than 450 of the donors used high-throughput TCR beta sequencing to judge whether each TCR beta V gene segment behaved as functional or pseudogenic. Donor age, sex, ethnicity and CMV serostatus were compiled together with the repertoire data. In a later genetic analysis, genome-wide SNP genotypes for about 55% of the 666 donors were used, and that subset was treated as a discovery cohort. All discovery cohort repertoires had been generated using a single sequencing platform. Class I and class II HLA loci were covered by the typing at four-digit resolution. Typing coverage differed by locus: A, B, C, DRB1 and DQB1 were typed in roughly 620-640 donors, DQA1 in roughly 510, DPA1 in roughly 590, and DPB1 in 472. Four to six DR-DQ haplotypes were handled as single units for association and clustering because linkage in the cohort was strong. Among 398 genotyped donors of the cohort, an average of roughly 230,000 unique TCR beta nucleotide sequences was sequenced per donor, of which roughly 17% were non-productive.

The cohort comprised around 700 healthy bone marrow donors. At the time of sampling, all cohort members were nominally healthy, though unrecorded immune exposures were likely present. The donor was CMV seropositive and was included in the group of approximately 300 seropositive cohort members. A peripheral blood sample was collected from each donor, and TCR beta sequencing was performed on peripheral blood mononuclear cells. Genomic DNA extraction from the blood cell samples was performed with the Qiagen DNeasy Blood Extraction Kit. CDR1 and CDR2, looked up from the germline V gene (reference sequence), are GTSNPN and SVGIG. Counted from cysteine to phenylalanine, this CDR3 has 15 amino acids. The read is trimmed to its CDR3 DNA, 45 bases read in frame from base 1. V and J are truncated by 7 bases and 0 bases respectively, leaving an intervening sequence of 18 bases. The full study reports these points: The study gave a list of some 150 TCR beta chains associated with cytomegalovirus. This cohort had only TCR beta chains sequenced, and the lack of alpha or paired-chain data limited which features could be detected. In a later analysis, HLA-associated TCR beta chains were found to be more clonally expanded and to have lower generation probabilities than equally common non-associated chains. Several of the top co-occurrence clusters appeared to be linked to parvovirus B19, influenza, CMV and Epstein-Barr virus, according to a later analysis. The earlier analysis of approximately 540 of the donors excluded roughly 16 rarely observed V segments, including chromosome 9 orphons, because counts were too low. The presence/absence analyses assumed that sequencing depth was roughly uniform across donors, and that assumption may not be true. Correlated functional status among segregating V segments might reflect linkage disequilibrium, but an unknown experimental factor could not be ruled out. The only immune exposure information available for the cohort was CMV serostatus. In a later genetic analysis, fewer N-insertions in productive TCRs were reported among donors in an Asian-associated ancestry cluster than the approximately 710-donor mean. A later analysis associated roughly 17,000 TCR beta sequences with specific HLA alleles at a false discovery rate of 0.05. In a later analysis, TCR association rates were found to vary across HLA loci, with the most associated TCRs seen for DRB1 alleles and the fewest for HLA-C alleles. A further reported finding was that TCR beta sequences accurately predicted the HLA-A and HLA-B alleles for most subjects in the first cohort. Assigning TCR associations to individual alleles was difficult when HLA alleles, especially DR and DQ, strongly co-occurred. A later genetic analysis associated a missense DCLRE1C variant with V-gene and J-gene trimming of TCR beta chains, and an independent cohort replicated the association. Most TCR sequences were observed very rarely across donors, whereas some public TCRs were present in many individuals. Most CMV-associated TCR beta chains appeared to be HLA-restricted in a later analysis, and the HLA associations seemed to be driven largely by CMV exposure. The 87-base-pair reads could not distinguish some IMGT-functional V segments, including TRBV6-2 and TRBV6-3, so those segments were excluded. Because some donors lacked HLA typing at each locus, the association tests relied only on the typed subset. The classifier was reported to diagnose cytomegalovirus status with high specificity and sensitivity in both the original and validation cohorts. A few of the identified cytomegalovirus-associated TCR beta chains were confirmed in vitro to be specific for cytomegalovirus antigens. Broadly in line with IMGT annotations, most TCR beta V segments showed up in productive rearrangements about 90% or about 30% of the time in an earlier analysis of roughly 590 of the donors. A cluster of highly shared sequence variants was judged likely to represent a technical artifact of the sequencing pipeline. The authors suggested that the approach could potentially be generalized to other disease states and immunological phenotypes.

The sequenced material came from PBMCs. In this chain, TRBV30 is recombined with TRBJ2-5; a confident D gene designation cannot be given. This receptor was obtained from a man between 40 and 49 years old in good health and CMV-seropositive. This receptor has the CDR3 CASRPAAWDQETQYF. At the DNA level, the sequence is TGTGCCTCCCGCCCGGCAGCGTGGGACCAAGAGACCCAGTACTTC.